What follows are 24 T cell receptor beta chains derived from one specimen sequenced in a study of T cells in localized non-small cell lung cancer. The data were produced by immunoSEQ multiplex PCR, yet TCRdb's version contains in-frame clones alone and is incomplete. The sample comprises 2,600 or so clones, roughly 23% of which are singletons, and about 10% rests with the top ten. The sequences come from normal lung tissue next to the tumor, collected before any cancer treatment. The receptors here all came from a male donor aged 60 or over with stage I squamous cell lung carcinoma.

This clone came up a few times. The chain couples TRBV23-1 to TRBJ1-2, with D possibly being TRBD1 (6 bases). TRBV23-1 qualifies as an ORF whose function is uncertain. The CDR3 extends over 13 amino acids. The V end was cut by 5 bases, the J end by 6 bases, with 13 bases between. DNA of the CDR3: TGCGCCAGCAGTTTGAGGGGGAGAGATGGCTACACCTTC. It translates to CASSLRGRDGYTF.

The chain has TRBV5-1 and TRBJ2-3, with TRBD2 matching 11 bases. V trimming: 3 bases; J trimming: 5 bases; junction bases outside the gene matches: 8. The CDR3 sequence is 16 residues long. The V gene's germline CDR1 is SGHRS and CDR2 YFSETQ. DNA for the CDR3: TGCGCCAGCAGCTCACCGACTAGCGGGACGAGAGATACGCAGTATTTT. Its protein product is CASSSPTSGTRDTQYF.

This clone has more than one count but fewer than ten. This chain joins TRBV11-3 and TRBJ1-5, with 7 bases lining up with TRBD1. This CDR3 has 15 residues. V lost 5 bases, J lost 6 bases, and 10 bases stayed unmatched. The germline V gene encodes CDR1 SGHNT and CDR2 YENEEA. The CDR3 DNA sequence: TGTGCCAGCAGCCCTGGTAGGGCAGGGGGTCAGCCCCAGCATTTT. Translating it yields CASSPGRAGGQPQHF.

The genes are TRBV7-6 and TRBJ1-4, with D unclear. V was cut by 5 bases and J by 0 bases, with 22 bases left in between. This CDR3 has 19 residues. Germline V CDR1 and CDR2: SGHVS, FNYEAQ. The CDR3 loop reads CASSPYVLPGLATNEKLFF. The CDR3 coding sequence is TGTGCCAGCAGCCCCTACGTGTTGCCGGGCCTTGCAACTAATGAAAAACTGTTTTTT.

By its share, this clone is large. CDR3 protein: CASSSPGRGETQYF. CDR3 nucleotides: TGTGCCAGCAGCTCCCCGGGCCGGGGGGAGACCCAGTACTTC. This chain joins TRBV11-3 and TRBJ2-5; weak D call: TRBD2 (6 bases). Germline lookup yields CDR1 SGHNT and CDR2 YENEEA. The CDR3 has 14 residues. The V gene lost 4 bases and the J gene lost 5 bases, with 14 bases spanning the gap.

The CDR3 loop reads CASSSNRDLDYEQYF. The DNA for the CDR3 is TGCGCCAGCAGCTCTAACCGGGACTTAGACTACGAGCAGTACTTC. V gene TRBV5-1 combines with J gene TRBJ2-7, with D perhaps TRBD2 (6 bases). This CDR3 has 15 residues. Per germline, CDR1 SGHRS and CDR2 YFSETQ. V was pared by 3 bases and J by 3 bases, with 16 bases between.

The chain couples TRBV30 to TRBJ1-6; D gene ambiguous. Trimming stripped 7 bases from V and 10 bases from J, with 20 bases between. CDR3 length: 14 residues. CDR1 and CDR2 (germline): GTSNPN, SVGIG (reference sequence). The CDR3 sequence is CAYTPDPRRSPLHF. The CDR3 coding sequence is TGTGCCTACACTCCGGACCCCAGGAGATCACCCCTCCACTTT. The variable domain in full, with the rest retrieved from reference TRBV30 and TRBJ1-6, is SQTIHQWPATLVQPVGSPLSLECTVEGTSNPNLYWYRQAAGRGLQLLFYSVGIGQISSEVPQNLSASRPQDRQFILSSKKLLLSDSGFYLCAYTPDPRRSPLHFGNGTRLTVT.

V is TRBV30 and J is TRBJ1-2, with 9 bases that match TRBD1. Trimming removed 4 bases from V and 6 bases from J; junction bases left unmatched: 6. The CDR3 runs to 13 residues. Germline CDR1 reads GTSNPN; CDR2 reads SVGIG (reference sequence). In DNA, the CDR3 is TGTGCCTGGAATACGGGACAGGGACATGGCTACACCTTC. As protein: CAWNTGQGHGYTF.

Here the CDR3 DNA reads TGTGCCAGCAGTAAACAGGGGGCCTCGGGCTACACCTTC. Its protein product is CASSKQGASGYTF. The chain links TRBV6-8 to TRBJ1-2; 9 positions match TRBD1. Germline CDR1 and CDR2: MNHGY and SAAAGT. V trimming: 5 bases; J trimming: 8 bases; junction bases outside the gene matches: 6. CDR3 size: 13 residues.

The gene calls are TRBV6-7 and TRBJ2-2; D possibly corresponds to TRBD1 (5 bases). TRBV6-7 is designated an ORF whose function remains uncertain. The CDR3 runs 17 residues. Trimming removed 0 bases from V and 0 bases from J, with 11 bases in between. The CDR3 bases are TGTGCCAGCAGTTACTCGATATCCAGGGCGAACACCGGGGAGCTGTTTTTT. It encodes CASSYSISRANTGELFF.

This clone was detected only a few times. The gene calls are TRBV5-1 and TRBJ2-3; D may correspond to TRBD1 or TRBD2 (5 bases each). This CDR3 has 15 residues. The germline V and J ends were trimmed by 2 bases and 2 bases, with 12 bases remaining between them. CDR1 and CDR2 from the germline V gene are SGHRS and YFSETQ. CDR3 coding DNA: TGCGCCAGCAGCTTCGGACACCGGGACACAGATACGCAGTATTTT. This encodes CASSFGHRDTDTQYF.

The chain recombines TRBV28 with TRBJ1-2, with D uncertain. The V end was cut by 5 bases, the J end by 6 bases, with 10 bases between. Per the germline V gene, CDR1 is MDHEN and CDR2 is SYDVKM. The CDR3 sequence is 12 residues long. The CDR3 spells CASSPPFDGYTF. CDR3 nucleotide sequence: TGTGCCAGCAGTCCCCCGTTTGATGGCTACACCTTC.

This clone is classed as medium-sized. The genes are TRBV9 and TRBJ2-5, with D uncertain. The CDR3 sequence is 14 residues long. Germline-derived CDR1 and CDR2 are SGDLS and YYNGEE. Trimming shortened V by 4 bases and J by 2 bases, and 12 bases separated the two germline ends. The DNA for the CDR3 is TGTGCCAGCAGCACTCAGGACGGACAAGAGACCCAGTACTTC. Encoded protein: CASSTQDGQETQYF.

This sequence joins TRBV9 and TRBJ1-3, with 8 bases aligning to TRBD1. Germline values: CDR1 SGDLS, CDR2 YYNGEE. V lost 4 bases, J lost 0 bases, and 3 bases stayed unmatched. The CDR3 loop spans 15 amino acids. The CDR3 nucleotides read TGTGCCAGCAGCCACAGGGGGGTCTCTGGAAACACCATATATTTT. This sequence encodes CASSHRGVSGNTIYF.

The J gene is TRBJ1-1, the V gene TRBV14, with 8 bases aligning to TRBD1. CDR1 SGHDN and CDR2 FVKESK come from the germline V gene. Losses at the gene ends were 1 base for V and 3 bases for J; bases not matched to a gene: 13. The CDR3 contains 18 residues. The CDR3 coding sequence is TGTGCCAGCAGCCAAGGGCTCTGGACAGGGTGGATGCACACTGAAGCTTTCTTT. Translated, it gives CASSQGLWTGWMHTEAFF.

CDR3 nucleotide sequence: TGTGCCAGCAGCCCACGAGGCGCAGAAGGGGGCTACGAGCAGTACTTC. Its protein is CASSPRGAEGGYEQYF. The J gene is TRBJ2-7, the V gene TRBV11-3; tentatively, D is TRBD1 (6 bases). V dropped 5 bases and J dropped 3 bases, with 20 bases sitting between them. Germline CDR1 reads SGHNT; CDR2 reads YENEEA. The CDR3 sequence is 16 residues long.

The chain has TRBV6-1 and TRBJ2-2, with D tentatively TRBD1 or TRBD2 (5 bases each). Trimming removed 1 base at V and 3 bases at J, with 15 bases between. This CDR3 is 17 amino acids long. The germline V gene has CDR1 MNHNS and CDR2 SASEGT. CDR3 protein: CASSEGGLGRHTGELFF. In nucleotides, the CDR3 is TGTGCCAGCAGTGAAGGAGGATTGGGACGTCACACCGGGGAGCTGTTTTTT.

This clone turned up a few times. V is TRBV9 and J is TRBJ1-4; TRBD1 might be the D (6 bases). V lost 6 bases, J lost 9 bases, and 15 bases lay in between. The CDR3 totals 13 residues. The germline V gene encodes CDR1 SGDLS and CDR2 YYNGEE. The CDR3 sequence: CASIGDKGKKLFF. The CDR3 region has the DNA TGTGCCAGCATAGGGGACAAGGGCAAAAAACTGTTTTTT.

The rearrangement joins TRBV6-8 to TRBJ2-1; D remains ambiguous. Germline CDR1 MNHGY, CDR2 SAAAGT. The CDR3 sequence is 12 residues long. V lost 6 bases, J lost 4 bases, and 7 bases lay in between. The DNA for the CDR3 is TGTGCCAGCAGCGGGCCGTACAATGAGCAGTTCTTC. This sequence encodes CASSGPYNEQFF.

The V and J genes are TRBV6-8 and TRBJ2-7; D tentatively reads TRBD1 or TRBD2 (6 bases each). Germline CDR1 and CDR2: MNHGY and SAAAGT. CDR3 length: 16 amino acids. Trimming left V 10 bases short and J 5 bases short, with 27 bases between. The CDR3 nucleotides are TGTGCCATAAGGGAGTACGGGGGCAGAGGTTGGGACGAGCAGTACTTC. It is translated as CAIREYGGRGWDEQYF.

Relative to its sample, this clone is medium-sized. V gene TRBV11-3 combines with J gene TRBJ1-1, with D uncertain. CDR3 length equals 16 residues. V lost 5 bases, J lost 1 base, and 17 bases lay in between. Germline CDR1 and CDR2: SGHNT and YENEEA. The CDR3 spells CASSPLAVSWNTEAFF. CDR3 coding DNA: TGTGCCAGCAGCCCCCTCGCGGTCAGTTGGAACACTGAAGCTTTCTTT. Full variable domain (rest looked up from reference TRBV11-3 and TRBJ1-1): EAGVVQSPRYKIIEKKQPVAFWCNPISGHNTLYWYLQNLGQGPELLIRYENEEAVDDSQLPKDRFSAERLKGVDSTLKIQPAELGDSAVYLCASSPLAVSWNTEAFFGQGTRLTVV.

The CDR3 nucleotides read TGTGCCAGCAGTTACTCGATTCAGGGGGCAACCAAAAAGGAAAAACTGTTTTTT. It specifies CASSYSIQGATKKEKLFF. The gene calls are TRBV6-8 and TRBJ1-4, with 8 bases aligning to TRBD1. V was pared by 0 bases and J by 8 bases, with 14 bases of the junction left unmatched. This CDR3 is built from 18 residues. The V gene's germline CDR1 is MNHGY and CDR2 SAAAGT.

This clone is a singleton in its sample. The CDR3 DNA reads TGCGCCAGCGAGAGGGGGGCCAGGGGATCTGCTGAAGCTTTCTTT. It codes for CASERGARGSAEAFF. The chain employs TRBV5-1 and TRBJ1-1, with a possible D match to TRBD1 (6 bases). Trimming took 7 bases from V and 6 from J, leaving 22 bases between them. The CDR3 has 15 amino acids. The V gene's germline CDR1 is SGHRS and CDR2 YFSETQ.

V and J are TRBV19 and TRBJ2-5, with a tentative D call TRBD2 (5 bases). With 3 bases removed from V and 7 bases from J, the gap between germline ends came to 6 bases. CDR1 and CDR2 (germline): LNHDA, SQIVND (reference sequence). This CDR3 comprises 11 residues. In DNA form, the CDR3 reads TGTGCCAGTAGTATGAGCGGGACCCAGTACTTC. Amino acid sequence: CASSMSGTQYF.